Detailed here is one T cell receptor (beta chain). Its target is unknown. Collection of around 10 milliliters of peripheral blood was performed for each donor. Through a sample-barcoded 5' primer and a J-beta primer mix, a second PCR was run for 7 to 11 cycles. Using its own MiXCR run on the 5' RACE reads, TCRdb lists one record per CDR3 protein. This sample has some 1.5 million distinct CDR3 sequences; roughly two fifths occur once, and the top ten carry about 4%. The V end lost 1 base, the J end lost 2 bases, and 17 bases lay between the germline ends. CDR3 length: 17 residues. The germline CDR1 and CDR2 sequences are SEHNR and FQNEAQ (reference sequence). The sample originates from a study of blood T cells in healthy people across ages. Study results and caveats: Higher diversity and more naive CD4+ cells were features of long-lived donors, compared to aged donors. Estimates drawn from one million T cells were deemed to understate diversity.

The sample comprised blood. This clonotype originated in a woman aged 18 to 35 in good health. V is TRBV7-9 and J is TRBJ1-2, with D maybe TRBD1 (5 bases). The chain's CDR3 is CASSLGLPGRRNYGYTF. DNA for the CDR3: TGTGCCAGCAGCTTAGGTCTCCCAGGGAGGCGCAACTATGGCTACACCTTC. Full variable domain (missing parts from reference TRBV7-9 and TRBJ1-2): DTGVSQNPRHKITKRGQNVTFRCDPISEHNRLYWYRQTLGQGPEFLTYFQNEAQLEKSRLLSDRFSAERPKGSFSTLEIQRTEQGDSAMYLCASSLGLPGRRNYGYTFGSGTRLTVV.